The sequence of this T cell receptor beta chain was determined in a study of OX40 agonist ivuxolimab in advanced cancers. Across the whole study: The study enrolled dose-escalation patients with hepatocellular carcinoma, melanoma, renal cell or head and neck cancer.

Germline V gene data show CDR1 as LNHNV and CDR2 as YYDKDF (reference sequence). The CDR3 totals 15 residues. Between the trimmed V and J ends, which lost 4 bases and 3 bases, there was a span of 13 bases. About this clone: Its antigen is still unknown.

Study observations and caveats: Researchers did not determine the expanded peripheral T cells' antigen specificity.

Measured with immunoSEQ multiplex PCR; TCRdb has only the in-frame clones, and not every one. The sample lists about 40,000 clones; roughly 82% were seen once. The gene calls are TRBV15 and TRBJ1-5; tentative D call: TRBD1 (5 bases). Specimen: CD4+ or CD8+ T cells sorted from blood, collected in a trial of the OX40 agonist ivuxolimab. This TCR derives from an adult with an advanced solid tumor such as melanoma, head and neck, liver or kidney cancer. CDR3: CATSILGRDNQPQHF. The CDR3 nucleotides are TGTGCCACCAGCATCCTAGGCAGGGACAATCAGCCCCAGCATTTT.